This TCR beta chain was identified during a study of T cells in Graves' hyperthyroidism and ophthalmopathy. V shed 8 bases, J shed 2 bases, and the junction held 8 bases outside the gene matches. This CDR3 contains 13 residues. Per the germline V gene, CDR1 is SQVTM and CDR2 is ANQGSEA. This clonotype was seen only once. Antigen: not known. General study points: Ophthalmopathy could be told apart from stable hyperthyroidism with a 13 V-J model.

The TCR beta CDR3 regions underwent amplification using RNA transcripts as the source. HTBI primers were the set used in a first-round RT-PCR of the TCR CDR3. A single record per CDR3 protein comes from TCRdb applying MiXCR to the multiplex PCR reads. The data show roughly 840,000 distinct CDR3 sequences, 38% seen once. Patients with uncontrolled infections, other autoimmune diseases, pregnancy or lactation were excluded. Cells are PBMCs isolated from roughly 10 ml of fresh blood. The chain combines TRBV29-1 with TRBJ2-7; TRBD1 matches 8 bases. What was sequenced was blood. The receptor comes from a young man with Graves' hyperthyroidism. The CDR3 region is CSFAQGAPYEQYF. CDR3 nucleotides: TGCAGCTTTGCGCAGGGGGCCCCCTACGAGCAGTACTTC.